This T cell receptor beta chain stems from a study of identical twins. Study-wide points: Low generation probability was overrepresented in out-of-frame alpha sequences shared by twins. Zero-insertion results could be subject to partial confounding by invariant MAIT and iNKT cells.

After template switching added a universal primer site, the resulting cDNA carried unique molecular identifiers. A single record per CDR3 protein comes from TCRdb applying MiXCR to the 5' RACE reads. This sample yields 140,000 to 150,000 distinct CDR3 sequences, of which 3.5% are seen a single time; 8.1% belongs to the top ten. The CDR3 spans 12 residues. CDR1 SGHTA and CDR2 FQGNSA come from the germline V gene. V lost 5 bases to trimming and J lost 4 bases; unmatched junction nucleotides: 1. This clonotype was seen ten or more times. No antigen is known for it. This chain uses TRBV7-2 with TRBJ1-1, with TRBD1 matching 7 bases. The sequenced sample was memory T cells sorted from blood. The receptor comes from a man aged 18 to 29 in good health. CDR3 sequence: CASSRDSTEAFF. CDR3 sequence (DNA): TGTGCCAGCAGCCGGGACAGCACTGAAGCTTTCTTT.